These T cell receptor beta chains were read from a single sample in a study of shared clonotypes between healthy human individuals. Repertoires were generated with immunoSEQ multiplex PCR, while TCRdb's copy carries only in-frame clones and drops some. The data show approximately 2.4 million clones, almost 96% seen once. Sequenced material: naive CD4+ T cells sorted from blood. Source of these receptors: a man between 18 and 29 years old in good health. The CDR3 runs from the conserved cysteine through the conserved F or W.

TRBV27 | CASSLSTGSSYNEQFF
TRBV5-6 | CASSLTGTDTQYF
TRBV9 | CASSALGGQSPLHF
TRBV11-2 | CASSLLFSGNYGYTF
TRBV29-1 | CSVAQGEEQYF
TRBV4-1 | CASSQANGVNEKLFF
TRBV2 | CASRDRGNTGELFF
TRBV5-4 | CASSLPGFNEKLFF
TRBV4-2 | CASSPRDSGNTIYF
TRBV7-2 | CASSLISVSYNSPLHF
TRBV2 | CASRETGAASYGYTF
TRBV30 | CAWSVLGRSYEQYF
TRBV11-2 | CASSKTGGRNTIYF
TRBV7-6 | CASSLASGSGNTIYF
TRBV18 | CASSPYTASGNTIYF
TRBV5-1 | CASSSDRGPYEQYF
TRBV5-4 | CASSFTGPNTEAFF
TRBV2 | CASRIGGRQDYTF
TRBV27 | CASSFEQGPVYEQYF
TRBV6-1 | CASSPGGETQYF
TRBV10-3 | CAISAGDGNQPQHF
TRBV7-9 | CASSLSVNTEAFF
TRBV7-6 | CASSLDQGFSGNTIYF
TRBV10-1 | CASSGLAGGSYNEQFF
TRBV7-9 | CASSRSMTGGWEPQHF
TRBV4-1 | CASSHTTNTYEQYF
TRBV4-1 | CASSQGRDYSNQPQHF
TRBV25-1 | CASSEYGDNQPQHF
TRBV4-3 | CASSQEAQPATNEKLFF
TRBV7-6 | CASSTFAGVSSEQYF
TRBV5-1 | CASSSGARSEKLFF
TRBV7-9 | CASSLAMGIGAGNTIYF
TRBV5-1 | CASSLGSTRGNTEAFF
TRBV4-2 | CASSLEGTPRSTDTQYF
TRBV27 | CASSNPPDRGPNSPLHF
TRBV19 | CASTRQVMNTEAFF
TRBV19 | CASSILPGTSSYNEQFF
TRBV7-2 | CASSSPLRTSYNEQFF
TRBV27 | CASTGWMNTEAFF
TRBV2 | CASRESSYNSPLHF
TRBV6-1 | CASSELGQGVSRYTF